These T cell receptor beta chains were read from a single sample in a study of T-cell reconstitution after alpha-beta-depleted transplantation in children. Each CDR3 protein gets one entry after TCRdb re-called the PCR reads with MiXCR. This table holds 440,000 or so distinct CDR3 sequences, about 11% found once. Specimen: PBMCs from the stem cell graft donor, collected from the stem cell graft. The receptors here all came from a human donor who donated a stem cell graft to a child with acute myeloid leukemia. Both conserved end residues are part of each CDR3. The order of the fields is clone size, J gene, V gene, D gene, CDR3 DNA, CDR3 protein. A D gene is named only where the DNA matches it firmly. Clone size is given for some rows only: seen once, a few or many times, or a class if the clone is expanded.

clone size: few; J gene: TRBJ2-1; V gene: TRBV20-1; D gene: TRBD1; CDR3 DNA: TGCAGTGCTAGCGGACAGGGGTGGTCGAATGAGCAGTTCTTC; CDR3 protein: CSASGQGWSNEQFF
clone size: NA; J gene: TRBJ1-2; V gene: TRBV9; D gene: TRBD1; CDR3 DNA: TGTGCCAGCAGCGAAGGACAGGGGGGGAGCTATGGCTACACCTTC; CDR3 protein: CASSEGQGGSYGYTF
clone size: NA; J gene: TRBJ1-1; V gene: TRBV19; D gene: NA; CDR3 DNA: TGTGCCAGTAGATTGAGTAGCAGCCTAGAAGAAGCTTTCTTT; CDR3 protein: CASRLSSSLEEAFF
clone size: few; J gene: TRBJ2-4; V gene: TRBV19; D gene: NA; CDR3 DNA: TGTGCCAGTCGGGGGACCAAAAACATTCAGTACTTC; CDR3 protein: CASRGTKNIQYF
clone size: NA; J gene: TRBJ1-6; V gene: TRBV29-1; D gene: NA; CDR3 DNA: TGCAGCCTCTACTACACGGGTAGGAATTCACCCCTCCACTTT; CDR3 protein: CSLYYTGRNSPLHF
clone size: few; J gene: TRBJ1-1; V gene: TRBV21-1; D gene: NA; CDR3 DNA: TGTGCCAGCGCTATAGGGGCGGTGAACACTGAAGCTTTCTTT; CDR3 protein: CASAIGAVNTEAFF
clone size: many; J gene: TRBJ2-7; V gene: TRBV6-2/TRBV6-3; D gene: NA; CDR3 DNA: TGTGCCAGCAGTTACTCTGGCAGTACCTACGAGCAGTACTTC; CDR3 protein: CASSYSGSTYEQYF
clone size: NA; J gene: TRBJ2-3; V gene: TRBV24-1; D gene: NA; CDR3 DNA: TGTGCCGCCAGTGATTTTACGGGGGCGCAGTATTTT; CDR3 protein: CAASDFTGAQYF
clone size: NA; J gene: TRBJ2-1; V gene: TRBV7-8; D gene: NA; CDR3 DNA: TGTGCCAGCAGCTTAATGCGACAGAGGGGGGATGAGCAGTTCTTC; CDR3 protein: CASSLMRQRGDEQFF
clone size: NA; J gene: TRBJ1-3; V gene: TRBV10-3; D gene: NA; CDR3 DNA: TGTGCCATCACCTCACACGAAACGACTGGAAACACCATATATTTT; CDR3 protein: CAITSHETTGNTIYF
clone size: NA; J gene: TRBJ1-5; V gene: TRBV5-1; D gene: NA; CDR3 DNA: TGCGCCAGCAGCTTATGGGGTGATAGCAATCAGCCCCAGCATTTT; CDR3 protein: CASSLWGDSNQPQHF